The rows below give T cell receptor beta chains drawn from one sample of a study of blood T cell repertoires in COVID-19. TCRdb's copy holds only in-frame clones and misses some; the assay was immunoSEQ multiplex PCR. The sample lists under 250,000 clones, approximately 90% occurring once. The sample was peripheral blood. Receptor source: a man aged 50-59 years with COVID-19, enrolled during active disease. Each CDR3 is given with its conserved first and last residue. D genes are given only for firm matches.

j_gene,v_gene,d_gene,CDR3nt,CDR3aa
TRBJ2-5,TRBV12-5,.,TGTGCTAGTGGTTTGGGGGCAGGGGAGCAAGAGACCCAGTACTTC,CASGLGAGEQETQYF
TRBJ2-6,TRBV7-9,TRBD1,TGTGCCAGCAGATCGTGGGACAGCGTCTCTGGGGCCAACGTCCTGACTTTC,CASRSWDSVSGANVLTF
TRBJ1-3,TRBV3-1/TRBV3-2,.,TGTGCCAGCAGCCAAGACTCGACTGGAAGCTCTGGAAACACCATATATTTT,CASSQDSTGSSGNTIYF
TRBJ2-7,TRBV6-1,.,TGTGCCAGCAGTGAAGCGGCCAGGGTGGGCTACGAGCAGTACTTC,CASSEAARVGYEQYF
TRBJ2-7,TRBV27,TRBD2,TGTGCCAGCAGTTTGGGTAGCGGGAGAATGAACTACGAGCAGTACTTC,CASSLGSGRMNYEQYF
TRBJ2-3,TRBV30,TRBD2,TGTGCCTGGAGTTCGGGACTAGCGGGATCTACAGATACGCAGTATTTT,CAWSSGLAGSTDTQYF
TRBJ1-6,TRBV7-3,.,TGTGCCAGCAGCTTATACGGGATGAGCTCCTATAATTCACCCCTCCACTTT,CASSLYGMSSYNSPLHF
TRBJ1-5,TRBV5-5,.,TGTGCCAGCAGCCAGGGGTTCGGTCAGCCCCAGCATTTT,CASSQGFGQPQHF
TRBJ2-7,TRBV27,.,TGTGCCAGCAGTTCCTTCTACGAGCAGTACTTC,CASSSFYEQYF
TRBJ2-7,TRBV27,TRBD1,TGTGCCAGCAGATCCGGGACAGGGCTCGAGCAGTACTTC,CASRSGTGLEQYF
TRBJ1-5,TRBV19,TRBD1,TGTGCCAGTAGTGGGACAGGCGGAAATCAGCCCCAGCATTTT,CASSGTGGNQPQHF